This TCR beta chain appears in the sequencing data of a study of blood T cell repertoires in COVID-19. The authors' processing: How many nucleated cells were present was estimated from reference gene primer amplification. Assay used: immunoSEQ multiplex PCR; TCRdb lists only in-frame clones, some missing. V, J and clone size are those of that table, while D and trimming were read from the DNA. The table has under 95,000 clones, roughly 85% seen once. Trimming pared 4 bases from V and 2 bases from J, leaving 19 bases between. CDR3 size: 16 residues. Germline V lookup: CDR1 SGHNT, CDR2 YYREEE (reference sequence).

The clonotype originates from a human donor in a cohort sampled during active COVID-19. Sequences were obtained from peripheral blood. V and J are TRBV5-4 and TRBJ2-7; possibly TRBD2 for D (7 bases). The CDR3: CASSPTAGEGAYEQYF. The CDR3 DNA reads TGTGCCAGCAGCCCCACTGCGGGAGAGGGGGCCTACGAGCAGTACTTC.